These 12 T cell receptor beta chains were sequenced from one sample in a study of cytomegalovirus exposure and HLA in healthy donors (dated by TCRdb to 2016 to 2017). The protocol used for the library was the immunoSEQ multiplex PCR assay. For the multiplex PCR, a mixture combining 60 forward primers for TCR Vbeta segments and 13 reverse primers for TCR Jbeta segments was used. The clones in this table, taken by TCRdb from immuneACCESS, are in-frame only. Not every clone is retained; where verified, under half of the shortfall comes from an unresolved V gene, and the cause of the rest is unknown. The sample includes about 230,000 clones, with over 75% observed a single time. The ten top clones hold 1.3% of the sample. Sequencing used PBMCs. The receptors shown here come from a human donor in good health.

This clone was seen a few times. This chain links TRBV7-9 with TRBJ2-5, with 10 bases that match TRBD2. Germline assignment: CDR1 SEHNR and CDR2 FQNEAQ (reference sequence). The J segment lost 2 bases and the V segment lost 5 bases, leaving 8 bases of the junction unmatched. This CDR3 region has 16 residues. The CDR3 sequence: CASSAKAGGGQETQYF. CDR3 nucleotide sequence: TGTGCCAGCAGCGCGAAAGCGGGAGGGGGTCAAGAGACCCAGTACTTC. Complete variable domain (other parts from reference TRBV7-9 and TRBJ2-5): DTGVSQNPRHKITKRGQNVTFRCDPISEHNRLYWYRQTLGQGPEFLTYFQNEAQLEKSRLLSDRFSAERPKGSFSTLEIQRTEQGDSAMYLCASSAKAGGGQETQYFGPGTRLLVL.

This chain uses TRBV7-3 with TRBJ2-1; D may be TRBD2 (6 bases). Germline V gene lookup returns CDR1 SGHTA and CDR2 FQGTGA. This CDR3 region has 16 residues. Deletions cut 5 bases from V and 4 bases from J, with 18 bases between. The CDR3 sequence is CASSTYGGGAYNEQFF. The CDR3 nucleotides are TGTGCCAGCAGCACTTACGGGGGTGGAGCTTACAATGAGCAGTTCTTC.

Written as DNA, the CDR3 is TGTGCCAGCAGTTCGGTGGGACAGGAAGAGACCCAGTACTTC. It codes for CASSSVGQEETQYF. The V call is TRBV27, the J call TRBJ2-5, with 8 bases identical to TRBD1. The CDR3 sequence is 14 residues long. Germline V gene sequence: CDR1 MNHEY, CDR2 SMNVEV (reference sequence). The junction had 4 bases not matched to a gene; V was cut back by 4 bases and J by 3 bases.

The rearrangement links TRBV6-1 to TRBJ1-1, with D perhaps matching TRBD1 (5 bases). This CDR3 has 15 amino acids. From germline, CDR1 is MNHNS and CDR2 SASEGT. V was pared by 0 bases and J by 3 bases, with 11 bases between. The CDR3 is CASSEARQGDTEAFF. The CDR3 DNA reads as TGTGCCAGCAGTGAAGCGCGACAAGGGGACACTGAAGCTTTCTTT.

The rearrangement joins TRBV7-2 to TRBJ1-3; D is unresolved. In germline, CDR1 is SGHTA, CDR2 FQGNSA. The CDR3 length is 16 residues. The V and J ends lost 1 base and 3 bases respectively, with 13 bases between them. The CDR3 reads CASSLDVRRYGNTIYF. The CDR3 bases are TGTGCCAGCAGCTTAGATGTACGCCGGTATGGAAACACCATATATTTT.

The J gene is TRBJ2-7, the V gene TRBV2; tentatively, D is TRBD2 (6 bases). This CDR3 has 14 residues. CDR1 and CDR2 from the germline V gene are SNHLY and FYNNEI. V was cut by 2 bases and J by 0 bases, with 8 bases left in between. CDR3 in DNA: TGTGCCAGCAGTGAAAGGCGGGACTCCTACGAGCAGTACTTC. Encoded protein: CASSERRDSYEQYF.

The chain uses TRBV28 and TRBJ2-1; TRBD2 matches 11 bases. CDR3 length: 19 amino acids. After removal of 2 bases from V and 6 bases from J, the junction contained 15 bases not matched to a gene. Germline V CDR1 and CDR2: MDHEN, SYDVKM. The CDR3 protein is CASSLIPWLLAGGGNEQFF. Here the CDR3 DNA reads TGTGCCAGCAGTTTAATTCCCTGGCTTTTAGCGGGAGGGGGCAATGAGCAGTTCTTC.

This chain uses TRBV10-3 with TRBJ2-7; TRBD2 matches 14 bases. There are 14 residues in the CDR3. V was pared by 6 bases and J by 7 bases, with 5 bases of the junction left unmatched. The germline gives CDR1 ENHRY, CDR2 SYGVKD. CDR3 DNA sequence: TGTGCCATCAGGGGGACTAGCGGGAGTGGGGAGCAGTACTTC. Protein: CAIRGTSGSGEQYF.

CDR3 DNA: TGTGCCAGCAGCGGAGTTGTTTCTAGCGGGAGGATGGGTGAGCAGTTCTTC. Protein sequence: CASSGVVSSGRMGEQFF. The J gene is TRBJ2-1, the V gene TRBV11-2, with 11 bases lining up with TRBD2. The CDR3 has 17 amino acids. CDR1 is SGHAT, CDR2 FQNNGV, per germline. Trimming cost V 5 bases and J 9 bases; bases outside gene matches: 15.

J is TRBJ1-2 and V is TRBV6-5; TRBD1 might be the D (6 bases). Trimming shortened V by 5 bases and J by 4 bases, and 11 bases separated the two germline ends. There are 13 residues in the CDR3. From germline, CDR1 is MNHEY and CDR2 SVGAGI. The CDR3 here is CASSPRGVYGYTF. CDR3 DNA sequence: TGTGCCAGCAGTCCCAGGGGTGTCTATGGCTACACCTTC.

This sequence joins TRBV27 and TRBJ2-7, with 10 nucleotides matching TRBD1. The germline V gene encodes CDR1 MNHEY and CDR2 SMNVEV (reference sequence). Trimming removed 7 bases from V and 4 bases from J; junction bases left unmatched: 10. CDR3 size: 15 residues. Written as DNA, the CDR3 is TGTGCCAGCACCTCAGGACAGGGGGGGTCATACGAGCAGTACTTC. This codes for CASTSGQGGSYEQYF.

This clone is a singleton in its sample. The rearrangement joins TRBV5-1 to TRBJ2-3; 7 nucleotides align to TRBD2. CDR3 size: 14 residues. V lost 4 bases, J lost 4 bases, and 6 bases stayed unmatched. Germline V gives CDR1 SGHRS, CDR2 YFSETQ. The DNA of the CDR3 is TGCGCCAGCAGCCAGAGCGGGAAAGCAGATACGCAGTATTTT. It codes for CASSQSGKADTQYF.